This TCR beta chain was sequenced during a study of read filtering for tumor transcriptome and immune sequencing. Study context: The cohort had over 16 men and roughly 13 women aged roughly 45 to 90, mean roughly 66 years. Whole-transcriptome libraries were prepared after DNase treatment. Overall study findings and caveats: In IR-seq, single-read clonotypes were roughly 82% of clonotypes but around 3.2% of reads. Even smaller IR-seq throughput identified most shared clonotypes.

As regards this clonotype: Its target is not known.

The library was built from roughly 400 ng RNA with molecular barcoded adaptors for alpha/delta and beta/gamma chains. TCRdb reprocessed the reads via MiXCR and lists one record per CDR3 protein. The sample carries 85,000 to 100,000 distinct CDR3 sequences, around a fifth recorded once. The CDR3 runs 14 residues. Germline assignment: CDR1 SNHLY and CDR2 FYNNEI. The V end lost 5 bases, the J end lost 1 base, and 10 bases lay between the germline ends. This clonotype was obtained from a donor older than 35 with multiple myeloma. V usage is TRBV2 and J usage is TRBJ2-3, with a tentative D call TRBD2 (6 bases). The sample was a population of CD138-negative cells sorted from bone marrow. As DNA, the CDR3 is TGTGCCAGCAGTCGTGGGACTGGCACAGATACGCAGTATTTT. Protein sequence: CASSRGTGTDTQYF.